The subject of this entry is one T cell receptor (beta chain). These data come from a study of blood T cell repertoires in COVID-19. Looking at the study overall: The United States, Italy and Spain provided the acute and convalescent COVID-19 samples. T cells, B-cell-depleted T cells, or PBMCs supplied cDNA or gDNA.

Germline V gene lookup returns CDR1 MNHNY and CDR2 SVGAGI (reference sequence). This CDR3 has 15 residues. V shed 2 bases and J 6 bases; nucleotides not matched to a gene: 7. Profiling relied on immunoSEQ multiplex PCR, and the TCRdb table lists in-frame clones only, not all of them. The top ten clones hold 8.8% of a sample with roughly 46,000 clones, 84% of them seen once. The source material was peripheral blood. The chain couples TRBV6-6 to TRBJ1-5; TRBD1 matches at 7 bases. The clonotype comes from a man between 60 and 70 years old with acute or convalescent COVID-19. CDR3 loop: CASSYTYRGGQPQHF. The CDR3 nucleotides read TGTGCCAGCAGTTACACCTACAGGGGTGGTCAGCCCCAGCATTTT.